Below, one TCR beta chain is given with its context. Its antigen is not identified. The sample is drawn from a study of Ad26.COV2.S vaccination and SARS-CoV-2 variants. Study details: A participant enrolled in the COV1001 Ad26.COV2.S trial arm provided the sample. Into the muscle, Ad26.COV2.S was dosed once or twice, 56 days apart. Study results and limitations: Researchers cautioned that TCR breadth and depth analyses may have underestimated total T cell responses.

Specified treatment: around 19 received Ad26.COV2.S at low or high dose, single or two shots; about 5 received placebo; per-sample allocation not given. The samples date from day 63 after the first vaccine or placebo injection. Here immunoSEQ multiplex PCR was the method, and the copy in TCRdb shows in-frame clones only, minus some. The table shows a few hundred thousand clones, with around 87% occurring only once. The germline V gene has CDR1 SGHTA and CDR2 FQGNSA. V lost 2 bases and J lost 0; bases outside the gene matches: 6. The CDR3 runs to 16 residues. The sequence was collected from a person between 18 and 65 years old who received the Ad26.COV2.S COVID-19 vaccine or a placebo. The material sequenced was peripheral blood, taken in a trial of Ad26.COV2.S vaccine versus placebo. The V and J genes are TRBV7-2 and TRBJ2-7; 8 nucleotides line up with TRBD1. The CDR3 sequence: CASSLLPGQASYEQYF. The CDR3, as DNA: TGTGCCAGCAGCTTACTACCGGGACAGGCCTCCTACGAGCAGTACTTC.